The 12 T cell receptor beta chains presented below share a single source sample, sequenced in a study of regulatory T cells in long-lasting Graves disease. CDR3-region Arm-PCR and iRepertoire HTBI primers produced the TCR beta libraries. MiXCR, applied by TCRdb to the multiplex PCR reads, yields one record per CDR3 protein. This table has 400,000 to 450,000 distinct CDR3 sequences, about a sixth appearing once. The time point is: newly diagnosed GD, antithyroid drugs for less than 3 months. PBMC RNA was the source of the TCR library. The sample was also linked to a second study, of T cells in Graves' hyperthyroidism and ophthalmopathy.

Sequencing was performed on peripheral blood mononuclear cells (PBMCs), taken at new diagnosis, from a patient treated with antithyroid drugs. These receptors were taken from a woman in her thirties with Graves disease.

This clonotype was counted ten times or more. This chain links TRBV7-2 with TRBJ2-3, with TRBD1 matching 7 bases. In germline, CDR1 is SGHTA, CDR2 FQGNSA. After removal of 5 bases from V and 5 bases from J, the junction contained 16 bases not matched to a gene. This CDR3 contains 17 residues. CDR3 nucleotide sequence: TGTGCCAGCAGCACCACGTGGGACAGAAAAGTTATAGATACGCAGTATTTT. It encodes CASSTTWDRKVIDTQYF.

The chain has TRBV19 and TRBJ1-1; D gene ambiguous. The CDR3 runs to 18 residues. The ends were cut back, 6 bases at V and 4 bases at J, with 27 bases in the middle. The V gene's germline CDR1 is LNHDA and CDR2 SQIVND (reference sequence). This chain's CDR3 is CASSFWSDRLPPGTEAFF. The CDR3 DNA follows: TGTGCCAGTAGCTTTTGGTCCGATCGATTACCTCCGGGCACTGAAGCTTTCTTT.

A few counts support this clonotype. The V call is TRBV5-1, the J call TRBJ2-2; D might be TRBD1 (6 bases). The CDR3 has 13 residues. Germline V gene sequence: CDR1 SGHRS, CDR2 YFSETQ. V was trimmed by 5 bases and J by 6 bases, leaving 11 bases between them. The CDR3 DNA reads as TGCGCCAGCAGTCCCCAGGGGTCCGGGGAGCTGTTTTTT. Translated: CASSPQGSGELFF.

This clonotype was detected only a few times. This chain joins TRBV20-1 and TRBJ1-6; 7 nucleotides match TRBD1. Trimming removed 6 bases from V and 7 bases from J; junction bases left unmatched: 12. CDR1 DFQATT and CDR2 SNEGSKA come from the germline V gene (reference sequence). The CDR3 is made up of 15 amino acids. CDR3 DNA sequence: TGCAGTGCCCGAGACGACAGGGCAAGGAATTCACCCCTCCACTTT. Protein product: CSARDDRARNSPLHF.

This clonotype has a count of ten or more. The V gene is TRBV5-1, the J gene TRBJ2-2; TRBD1 matches 7 bases. The CDR3 contains 13 residues. Germline CDR1 is SGHRS and CDR2 is YFSETQ. V lost 1 base to trimming and J lost 6 bases; unmatched junction nucleotides: 0. Here the CDR3 reads CASSLTGAGELFF. The CDR3 DNA follows: TGCGCCAGCAGCTTGACAGGGGCCGGGGAGCTGTTTTTT. Variable domain in full (rest from reference TRBV5-1 and TRBJ2-2): KAGVTQTPRYLIKTRGQQVTLSCSPISGHRSVSWYQQTPGQGLQFLFEYFSETQRNKGNFPGRFSGRQFSNSRSEMNVSTLELGDSALYLCASSLTGAGELFFGEGSRLTVL.

This clonotype was observed at least ten times. V gene TRBV9 combines with J gene TRBJ2-1, with D possibly TRBD2 on 6 matching bases. CDR3 size: 15 residues. Per germline, CDR1 SGDLS and CDR2 YYNGEE. The V end lost 0 bases, the J end lost 6 bases, and 13 bases lay between the germline ends. In DNA, the CDR3 is TGTGCCAGCAGCGTAGATCCTAGCGCGACCAATGAGCAGTTCTTC. Its protein product is CASSVDPSATNEQFF. The full variable domain, its missing parts supplied by reference TRBV9 and TRBJ2-1, is DSGVTQTPKHLITATGQRVTLRCSPRSGDLSVYWYQQSLDQGLQFLIQYYNGEERAKGNILERFSAQQFPDLHSELNLSSLELGDSALYFCASSVDPSATNEQFFGPGTRLTVL.

In its sample, this clonotype was seen many times. This chain's CDR3 is CASSPRPNQPQHF. CDR3 nucleotide sequence: TGTGCCAGCAGTCCTAGGCCCAATCAGCCCCAGCATTTT. The rearrangement links TRBV27 to TRBJ1-5; D ambiguous. The CDR3 extends over 13 amino acids. Trimming pared 5 bases from V and 3 bases from J, leaving 8 bases between. Germline loops: CDR1 MNHEY, CDR2 SMNVEV (reference sequence).

This clonotype was recorded at least ten times. This chain links TRBV3-1 with TRBJ1-6; no firm D call. Germline-derived CDR1 and CDR2 are LGHDT and YNNKEL (reference sequence). V was trimmed by 0 bases and J by 4 bases, leaving 10 bases between them. CDR3 length: 16 residues. The CDR3 sequence is CASSQERGMYNSPLHF. CDR3 bases: TGTGCCAGCAGCCAAGAGCGCGGAATGTATAATTCACCCCTCCACTTT.

The chain couples TRBV14 to TRBJ2-5; TRBD1 or TRBD2 may be the D gene (5 bases each). V lost 3 bases to trimming and J lost 3 bases, with 11 bases between them. The CDR3 is 14 amino acids. Germline V gene data show CDR1 as SGHDN and CDR2 as FVKESK. The CDR3 sequence is CASSHLGTKETQYF. The CDR3 DNA follows: TGTGCCAGCAGCCACCTAGGGACGAAAGAGACCCAGTACTTC.

Details on this clonotype: This may be a read error, as it is one base from a much larger clone. The chain combines TRBV25-1 with TRBJ2-2; D tentatively fits TRBD1 or TRBD2 (5 bases each). The CDR3 spans 14 residues. Germline V gene lookup returns CDR1 MGHDK and CDR2 SYGVNS. Deletions cut 5 bases from V and 3 bases from J, with 10 bases between. The CDR3 DNA sequence: TGTGCCAGCAGTTGGGACGTCGACACCGGGGAGCTGTTTTTT. Amino acids: CASSWDVDTGELFF. The full variable domain, its missing parts supplied by reference TRBV25-1 and TRBJ2-2, is EADIYQTPRYLVIGTGKKITLECSQTMGHDKMYWYQQDPGMELHLIHYSYGVNSTEKGDLSSESTVSRIRTEHFPLTLESARPSHTSQYLCASSWDVDTGELFFGEGSRLTVL.

The rearrangement uses TRBV29-1 and TRBJ2-1; perhaps TRBD2 as D (6 bases). The CDR3 has 16 residues. V lost 6 bases and J 4 bases, leaving 22 bases between the germline ends. Germline V gene data show CDR1 as SQVTM and CDR2 as ANQGSEA. The CDR3 DNA reads TGCAGCGTGGAGAAAATAGCGGACTCTCTTTACAATGAGCAGTTCTTC. Translation: CSVEKIADSLYNEQFF.

The sample holds a few counts of this clonotype. This sequence joins TRBV13 and TRBJ2-2, with a possible D match to TRBD1 (6 bases). The CDR3 totals 15 residues. Germline V lookup: CDR1 PRHDT, CDR2 FYEKMQ (reference sequence). V lost 5 bases and J lost 3, with 13 bases in between. The CDR3 nucleotides read TGTGCCAGCAGCGTGACAGGCTCGGACACCGGGGAGCTGTTTTTT. Translation gives CASSVTGSDTGELFF.